The text below deals with one T cell receptor (beta chain). Produced via immunoSEQ multiplex PCR; TCRdb's table is partial and in-frame only. The sample gives roughly 100,000 clones, about 87% of which show up once; around 10% is in the top ten. The germline gives CDR1 KGHSH, CDR2 LQKENI. With 2 bases clipped from V and 9 bases from J, the junction kept 7 bases outside the gene matches. This CDR3 has 15 amino acids. The data originate from a study of blood T cell repertoires in COVID-19. Study context: Samples of COVID-19 (acute and convalescent) were obtained from the United States, Italy and Spain.

The sample taken for sequencing was peripheral blood. The chain employs TRBV18 and TRBJ1-6, with 7 bases identical to TRBD1. This sequence was found in a woman in her 30s with acute or convalescent COVID-19. The CDR3 sequence is CASSPSGQGGSPLHF. DNA for the CDR3: TGTGCCAGCTCACCATCGGGGCAGGGGGGTTCACCCCTCCACTTT.